These 16 T cell receptor beta chains originate from one sample sequenced in a study of tumor-infiltrating lymphocytes in primary liver carcinoma. It was from around 20-30 mg of unsorted bulk tissue that RNA and DNA were co-extracted. Starting from 400 to 500 ng of total RNA, TCR beta cDNA was produced with a primer in the constant region. Sequencing libraries for TCR beta derived from three nested multiplex PCR rounds that used slightly modified ARM-PCR. Investigators reported that the first two PCR rounds, at 10 to 11 cycles each, used TRBV1-TRBV30 forward primers with a C-beta reverse primer. TCRdb re-called the multiplex PCR reads with MiXCR, one entry per CDR3 protein. The data contain about 64,000 distinct CDR3 sequences, roughly two thirds of them singletons. Sequencing used liver tumor tissue from sampling region 4. Noted subset: tumor region T4, right-lateral pole. These receptors all stem from a man aged 35 to 55 with primary liver carcinoma and hepatitis B virus infection.

This clonotype occurred once. The rearrangement links TRBV11-1 to TRBJ2-4; D might be TRBD2 (6 bases). Trimming shortened V by 7 bases and J by 2 bases, and 21 bases separated the two germline ends. This CDR3 is built from 17 residues. Germline CDR1 SGHAT, CDR2 FQDESV (reference sequence). CDR3 nucleotides: TGTGCCAGCATCTTTTCCGAGACTAGTGGGACCAAAAACATTCAGTACTTC. Amino acid sequence: CASIFSETSGTKNIQYF.

V and J are TRBV2 and TRBJ2-3; D is unclear. The J call may not be correct, given that the DNA end is closer to TRBJ1-5. The V gene's germline CDR1 is SNHLY and CDR2 FYNNEI. The CDR3 length is 11 residues. CDR3 DNA sequence: TGTGCCAGCAGTTTCGAATATACGCAGCATTTT. Amino acid sequence: CASSFEYTQHF.

Points on this clonotype: An end of the junction does not agree with germline; a read error may underlie this. The gene calls are TRBV6-6 and TRBJ2-4; D perhaps matches TRBD2 (5 bases). The length of the CDR3 is 16 residues. Germline CDR1 reads MNHNY; CDR2 reads SVGAGI (reference sequence). CDR3 protein: CPSSLGIGGSKNAQYF. CDR3 DNA: TGCCCCAGCAGCTTGGGGATAGGAGGATCCAAAAACGCTCAGTACTTC.

Only one count was recorded for this clonotype. This may be a read error: a much more frequent sequence differs by one nucleotide. This rearrangement joins TRBV14 to TRBJ2-1, with 9 positions matching TRBD1. CDR1 SGHDN and CDR2 FVKESK come from the germline V gene. V gave up 0 bases and J gave up 9 bases; unmatched junction bases: 12. The CDR3 has 17 residues. CDR3 region: CASSQESQGTGYFEQFF. The CDR3 nucleotides are TGTGCCAGCAGCCAAGAGAGTCAGGGGACAGGGTACTTTGAGCAGTTCTTC.

This clonotype was seen a few times. One end of the junction is discordant with germline, which a read error may explain. The rearrangement uses TRBV10-3 and TRBJ2-2; weak D call: TRBD2 (6 bases). CDR1 and CDR2 (germline): ENHRY, SYGVKD. The CDR3 sequence is 16 residues long. CDR3 in amino acids: CATSPGLNLGTGELFF. The CDR3 DNA is TGTGCCACCAGTCCGGGACTTAACTTAGGCACCGGGGAGCTGTTTTTT.

In regard to this clonotype: A single base separates this from a much larger clone, so it may be a read error. The gene calls are TRBV5-1 and TRBJ1-2, with D maybe TRBD1 (5 bases). V dropped 4 bases and J dropped 5 bases, with 9 bases sitting between them. CDR1 and CDR2 (germline): SGHRS, YFSETQ. The CDR3 has 12 residues. The CDR3 loop reads CASSQGRYGYTF. CDR3 nucleotides: TGCGCCAGCAGCCAGGGACGATATGGCTACACCTTC.

Remarks on this clonotype: At one boundary the junction diverges from the germline segment, which might be a read error. The gene calls are TRBV14 and TRBJ2-1, with D unclear. CDR3 length equals 14 residues. Germline V gene lookup returns CDR1 SGHDN and CDR2 FVKESK. CDR3 coding DNA: TGTGCCAGCAGCCTATTGGGGTCTCACAATGACCAGTTCTTC. Translation gives CASSLLGSHNDQFF.

The sample holds one count of this clonotype. An end of the junction does not agree with germline; a read error may underlie this. The J gene is TRBJ1-1, the V gene TRBV4-3; TRBD1 is a possible D gene (5 bases). Germline assignment: CDR1 LGHNA and CDR2 YSLEER. CDR3 size: 15 residues. The CDR3 nucleotides are TGCGTCAGCAGCCAAGGGGCCAGGGAAAACATTGAAGCTTTCTTT. Translated, it gives CVSSQGARENIEAFF.

For this clonotype: Its ends do not fully match the called genes, so a read error is possible. V gene TRBV29-1 combines with J gene TRBJ2-5; possible D gene TRBD1, 5 bases. The CDR3 loop spans 12 amino acids. In germline, CDR1 is SQVTM, CDR2 ANQGSEA. The CDR3, as DNA: TGCAGCGTTAACGACAGCCAAGAGACCCAGTATTTC. Translated, it gives CSVNDSQETQYF. The full variable domain, rest sourced from reference TRBV29-1 and TRBJ2-5, is SAVISQKPSRDICQRGTSLTIQCQVDSQVTMMFWYRQQPGQSLTLIATANQGSEATYESGFVIDKFPISRPNLTFSTLTVSNMSPEDSSIYLCSVNDSQETQYFGPGTRLLVL.

In this sample, this clonotype is medium-sized. J is TRBJ2-1 and V is TRBV6-5, with 8 bases matching TRBD2. The germline CDR1 and CDR2 sequences are MNHEY and SVGAGI. V lost 10 bases to trimming and J lost 14 bases; unmatched junction nucleotides: 10. This CDR3 has 11 amino acids. The CDR3 region is CAIGRGTSEFF. The CDR3 DNA follows: TGTGCCATCGGGAGAGGGACTAGTGAGTTCTTC.

Concerning this clonotype: This may be a read error: a much more frequent sequence differs by one nucleotide. The genes are TRBV29-1 and TRBJ2-1, with 8 bases fitting TRBD1. Germline V lookup: CDR1 SQVTM, CDR2 ANQGSEA. The CDR3 is 14 residues long. CDR3 loop: CSVEVMQGASEPFF. The CDR3 nucleotides read TGCAGCGTTGAAGTGATGCAGGGGGCGAGTGAGCCGTTCTTC.

The chain employs TRBV30 and TRBJ1-5; no definite D call. The V gene lost 8 bases and the J gene lost 3 bases, with 14 bases spanning the gap. This CDR3 contains 13 residues. Germline V gene data show CDR1 as GTSNPN and CDR2 as SVGIG (reference sequence). The DNA for the CDR3 is TGTGCCCGTGCGTCCGCAGCCAATCAGCCCCAGCATTTT. It encodes CARASAANQPQHF.

About this clonotype: One junction end does not reproduce the germline sequence, and a read error may be involved. This rearrangement joins TRBV7-9 to TRBJ2-7, with unresolved D. Per the germline V gene, CDR1 is SEHNR and CDR2 is FQNEAQ (reference sequence). The CDR3 covers 15 residues. The CDR3, as DNA: TGTGCCAGTAGCTTATTTGGCACAACCAACTACGGGCAGTACTTC. Amino acid sequence: CASSLFGTTNYGQYF.

For this clonotype: One end of the junction varies from germline; a read error may be responsible. This chain links TRBV4-2 with TRBJ2-2; a weak D match, TRBD2 (5 bases). This CDR3 region has 18 residues. CDR1 is LGHNA, CDR2 YNFKEQ, per germline. The CDR3 loop reads CASTQQRFSQVNTGKLFF. DNA for the CDR3: TGTGCCAGCACTCAGCAGCGATTCAGTCAGGTGAACACCGGGAAGCTGTTTTTT.

In the case of this clonotype: As the CDR3 is not closed by the conserved phenylalanine or tryptophan, this likely results from a read error. V gene TRBV5-4 combines with J gene TRBJ2-5; a possible D gene is TRBD2 (5 bases). CDR3 length: 17 amino acids. CDR1 SGHNT and CDR2 YYREEE come from the germline V gene (reference sequence). Trimming left V 5 bases short and J 5 bases short, with 25 bases between. This CDR3 reads CASSSSQRAGPRETQYL. The CDR3 coding sequence is TGTGCCAGCAGTTCGTCACAAAGGGCGGGCCCGAGGGAGACCCAGTACTTA.

About this clonotype: The junction and the germline gene differ at one end; a read error may be behind it. The chain is built from TRBV6-2 or TRBV6-3 and TRBJ2-7; D not certain. Germline CDR1 reads MNHEY; CDR2 reads SVGEGT. The CDR3 is made up of 13 amino acids. The CDR3 is CASCHKVPYVQYF. In DNA form, the CDR3 reads TGTGCCAGCTGTCACAAGGTACCCTACGTGCAGTACTTC.